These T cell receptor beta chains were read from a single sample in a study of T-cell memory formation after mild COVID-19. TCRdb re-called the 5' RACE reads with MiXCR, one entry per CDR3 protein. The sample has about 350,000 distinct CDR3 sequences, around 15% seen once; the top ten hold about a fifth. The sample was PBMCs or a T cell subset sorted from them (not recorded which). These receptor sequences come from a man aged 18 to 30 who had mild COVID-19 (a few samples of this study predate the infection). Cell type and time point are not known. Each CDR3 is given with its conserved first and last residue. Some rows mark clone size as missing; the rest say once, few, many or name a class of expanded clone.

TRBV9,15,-,CASSPPGTGRDTQYF
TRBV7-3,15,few,CASSPDGQPGNTIYF
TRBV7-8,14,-,CASSPGLGYSPLHF
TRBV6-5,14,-,CASTKYRRTGELFF
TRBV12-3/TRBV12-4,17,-,CASSLSRGGGSTDTQYF
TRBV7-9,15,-,CASSFLAGVSYEQYF
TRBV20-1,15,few,CSARVLTRGTGELFF
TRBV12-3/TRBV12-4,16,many,CASSLPGQGTTDTQYF
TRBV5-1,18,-,CASSLRFQRGVREDEQFF
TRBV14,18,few,CASSERVGQGRLGSPLHF
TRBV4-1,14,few,CASSTGQGVYGYTF
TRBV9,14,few,CASSVGLMNTEAFF
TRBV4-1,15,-,CASSQGTGLDYGYTF
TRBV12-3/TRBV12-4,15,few,CASRWDSLTGNTIYF
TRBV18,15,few,CASSPGRDKGNTQYF
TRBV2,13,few,CASSIQEGTEAFF
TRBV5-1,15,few,CASSLAVLTYNEQFF
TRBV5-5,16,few,CASSPGTGRSGDGYTF
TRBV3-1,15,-,CASSQEADRGYGYTF
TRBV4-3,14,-,CASSQEWGDYGYTF
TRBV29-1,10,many,CSAGGAEQFF
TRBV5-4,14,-,CASSVEGGQALQFF
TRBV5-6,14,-,CASSQPAGTEAAFF
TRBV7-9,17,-,CASSLEGESSYNSPLHF
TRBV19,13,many,CASSIGENTEAFF
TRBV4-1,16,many,CASSQEGAPSTDTQYF
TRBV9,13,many,CASSGTAGETQYF
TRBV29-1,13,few,CSVAGVGQETQYF
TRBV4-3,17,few,CASSHEGQGASGNTIYF
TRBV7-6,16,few,CASSLAPGGGTDTQYF
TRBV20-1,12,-,CSALDRNYGYTF
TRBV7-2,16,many,CASSVTGTSSYNEQFF
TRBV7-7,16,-,CASSLAGGLDTGELFF
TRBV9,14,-,CASSAQGALTEAFF
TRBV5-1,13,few,CASSVGQGGEQYF
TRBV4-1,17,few,CASSQGAGDSPYYGYTF
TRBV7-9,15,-,CASSSTRDSLYEQYF
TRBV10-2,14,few,CASSVRGGLETQYF
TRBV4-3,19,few,CASSQEHPFGGGAGNEQFF
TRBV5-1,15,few,CASSFGQSMNTEAFF
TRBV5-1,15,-,CASSAGTGQLDEQYF
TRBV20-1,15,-,CSAQVPGHRNTEAFF
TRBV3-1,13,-,CASSQEAGSRFSF
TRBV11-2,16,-,CASSTLRDRGHNEQFF
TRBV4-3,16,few,CASSSWEGGITDTQYF